The entry below describes one TCR beta chain. Its antigen is unknown. Reverse transcription of all isolated RNA meant that expressed TCRB transcripts were sequenced. Some clones are missing from TCRdb's copy, which holds only in-frame ones; the method was immunoSEQ multiplex PCR. Found here are under 550,000 clones, roughly an eighth of them singletons; the top ten hold approximately 0.05%. V lost 6 bases to trimming and J lost 11 bases, with 13 bases between them. Germline CDR1 DFQATT, CDR2 SNEGSKA (reference sequence). This CDR3 is built from 11 residues. This sample was included in a study of beta chain features in type 1 diabetes. Study-wide points: Significant though moderate, a shortening of TCRB CDR3s appeared in all four CD4+ subsets of Type 1 diabetes patients. Sequencing used cDNA, and cells with high TCR expression could therefore be over-represented.

This TCR came from a woman aged 18-29 years in good health. Sequencing input: naive CD4+ T cells from blood. V usage is TRBV20-1 and J usage is TRBJ1-4; D gene uncertain. CDR3 amino acids: CSAQNGEKLFF. Written as DNA, the CDR3 is TGCAGTGCCCAGAATGGGGAGAAACTGTTTTTT.